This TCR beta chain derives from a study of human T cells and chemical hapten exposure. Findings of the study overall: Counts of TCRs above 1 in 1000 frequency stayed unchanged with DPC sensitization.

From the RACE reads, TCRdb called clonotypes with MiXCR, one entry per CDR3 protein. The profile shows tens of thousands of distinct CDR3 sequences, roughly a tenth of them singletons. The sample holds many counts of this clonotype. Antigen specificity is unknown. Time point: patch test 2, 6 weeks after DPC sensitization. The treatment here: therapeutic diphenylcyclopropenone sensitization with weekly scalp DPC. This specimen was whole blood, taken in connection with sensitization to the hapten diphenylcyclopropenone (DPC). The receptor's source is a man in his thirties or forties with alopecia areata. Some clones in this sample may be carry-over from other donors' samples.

The CDR3, as DNA: TGTGCCAGCAACCCCGGGGGGGCCTCAGAAGAGACCCAGTACTTC. Its protein is CASNPGGASEETQYF. The gene calls are TRBV6-5 and TRBJ2-5; 8 bases map to TRBD2. CDR1 and CDR2 from the germline V gene are MNHEY and SVGAGI. This CDR3 is 15 amino acids long. V dropped 7 bases and J dropped 3; count of bases not matched to a gene: 10.